The sequence of this TCR beta chain was determined in a study of cytomegalovirus exposure and HLA in healthy donors. The CDR3 totals 14 residues. Trimming stripped 1 base from V and 6 bases from J, with 11 bases between. The germline CDR1 and CDR2 sequences are SEHNR and FQNEAQ (reference sequence). Healthy bone marrow donors made up the cohort. Findings and caveats of the study: The analysis excluded some indistinguishable V segments, including TRBV6-2 and TRBV6-3.

It was with 60 Vbeta and 13 Jbeta primers that the PCR ran. The protocol was immunoSEQ multiplex PCR, while the TCRdb copy is restricted to in-frame clones and leaves out a portion. This sample carries 200,000 to 300,000 clones, roughly 86% of them seen once, and the ten largest clones take more than 1.5%. Points on this clone: Its specificity is not known.

The chain combines TRBV7-9 with TRBJ2-3; D perhaps matches TRBD2 (6 bases). This TCR was sampled from a middle-aged woman in good health and CMV-seropositive. Sequencing input: PBMCs. CDR3 coding DNA: TGTGCCAGCAGCTTAGGGACTACACCGGATACGCAGTATTTT. Its protein is CASSLGTTPDTQYF.